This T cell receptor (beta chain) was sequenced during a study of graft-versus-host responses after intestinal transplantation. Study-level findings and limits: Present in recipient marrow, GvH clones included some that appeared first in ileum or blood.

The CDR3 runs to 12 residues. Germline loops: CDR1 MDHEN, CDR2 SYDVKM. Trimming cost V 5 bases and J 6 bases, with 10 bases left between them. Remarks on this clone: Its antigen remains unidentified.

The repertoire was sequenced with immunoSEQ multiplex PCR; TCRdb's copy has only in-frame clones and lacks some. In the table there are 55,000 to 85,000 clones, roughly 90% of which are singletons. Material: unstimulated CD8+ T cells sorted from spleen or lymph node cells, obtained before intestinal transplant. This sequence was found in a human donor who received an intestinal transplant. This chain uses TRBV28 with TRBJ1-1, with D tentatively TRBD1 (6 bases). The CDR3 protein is CASSPRTAEAFF. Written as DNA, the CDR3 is TGTGCCAGCAGTCCGAGGACAGCTGAAGCTTTCTTT.